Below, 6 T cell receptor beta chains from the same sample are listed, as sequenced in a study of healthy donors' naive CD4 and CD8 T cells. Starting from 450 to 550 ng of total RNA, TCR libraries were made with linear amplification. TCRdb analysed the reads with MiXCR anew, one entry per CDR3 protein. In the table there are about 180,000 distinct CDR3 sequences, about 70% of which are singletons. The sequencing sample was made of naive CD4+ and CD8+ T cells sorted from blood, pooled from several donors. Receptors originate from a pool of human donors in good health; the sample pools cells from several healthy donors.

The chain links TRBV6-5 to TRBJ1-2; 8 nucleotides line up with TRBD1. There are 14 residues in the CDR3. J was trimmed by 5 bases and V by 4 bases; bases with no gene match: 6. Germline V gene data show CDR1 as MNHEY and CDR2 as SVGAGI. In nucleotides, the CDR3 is TGTGCCAGCAGTTCTGCTCGACAGGGGTATGGCTACACCTTC. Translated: CASSSARQGYGYTF.

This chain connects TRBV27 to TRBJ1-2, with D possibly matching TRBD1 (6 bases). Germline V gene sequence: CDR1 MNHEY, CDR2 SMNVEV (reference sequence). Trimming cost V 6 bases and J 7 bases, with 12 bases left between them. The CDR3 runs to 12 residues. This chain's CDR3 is CASSSPRGGYTF. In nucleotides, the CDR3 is TGTGCCAGCAGCTCCCCCAGGGGTGGCTACACCTTC.

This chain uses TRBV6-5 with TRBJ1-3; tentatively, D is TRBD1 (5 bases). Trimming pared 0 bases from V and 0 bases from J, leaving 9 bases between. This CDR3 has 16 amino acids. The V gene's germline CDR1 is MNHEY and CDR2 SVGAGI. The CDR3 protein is CASSYSGTSSGNTIYF. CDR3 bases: TGTGCCAGCAGTTACTCCGGGACGAGCTCTGGAAACACCATATATTTT.

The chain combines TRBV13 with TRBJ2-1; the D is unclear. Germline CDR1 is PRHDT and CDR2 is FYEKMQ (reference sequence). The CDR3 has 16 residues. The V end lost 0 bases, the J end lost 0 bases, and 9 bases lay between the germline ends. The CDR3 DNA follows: TGTGCCAGCAGCTTAGGCCGAGTTAGCTCCTACAATGAGCAGTTCTTC. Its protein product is CASSLGRVSSYNEQFF. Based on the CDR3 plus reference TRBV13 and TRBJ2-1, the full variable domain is AAGVIQSPRHLIKEKRETATLKCYPIPRHDTVYWYQQGPGQDPQFLISFYEKMQSDKGSIPDRFSAQQFSDYHSELNMSSLELGDSALYFCASSLGRVSSYNEQFFGPGTRLTVL.

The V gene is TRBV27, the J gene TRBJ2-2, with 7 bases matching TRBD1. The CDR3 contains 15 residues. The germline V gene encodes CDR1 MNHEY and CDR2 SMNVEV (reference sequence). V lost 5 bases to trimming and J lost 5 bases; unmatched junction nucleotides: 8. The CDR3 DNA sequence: TGTGCCAGCAGTACTACATCCAGGGGGACCGGGGAGCTGTTTTTT. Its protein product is CASSTTSRGTGELFF.

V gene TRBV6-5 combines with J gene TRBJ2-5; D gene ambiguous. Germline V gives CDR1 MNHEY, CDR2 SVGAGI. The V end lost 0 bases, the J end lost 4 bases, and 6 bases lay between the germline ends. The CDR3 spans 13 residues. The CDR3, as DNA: TGTGCCAGCAGTTACTCATTCAGAGAGACCCAGTACTTC. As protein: CASSYSFRETQYF.